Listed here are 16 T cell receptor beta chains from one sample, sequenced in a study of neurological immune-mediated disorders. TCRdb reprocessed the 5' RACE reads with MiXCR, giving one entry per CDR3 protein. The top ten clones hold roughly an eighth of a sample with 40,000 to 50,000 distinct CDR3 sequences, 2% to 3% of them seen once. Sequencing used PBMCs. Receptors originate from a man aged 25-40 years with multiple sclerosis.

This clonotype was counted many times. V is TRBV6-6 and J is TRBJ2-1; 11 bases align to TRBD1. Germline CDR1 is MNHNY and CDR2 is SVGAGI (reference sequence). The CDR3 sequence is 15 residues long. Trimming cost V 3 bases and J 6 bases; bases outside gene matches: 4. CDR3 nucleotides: TGTGCCAGCAGTTATGGTGGACAGGGGGCCAATGAGCAGTTCTTC. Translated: CASSYGGQGANEQFF.

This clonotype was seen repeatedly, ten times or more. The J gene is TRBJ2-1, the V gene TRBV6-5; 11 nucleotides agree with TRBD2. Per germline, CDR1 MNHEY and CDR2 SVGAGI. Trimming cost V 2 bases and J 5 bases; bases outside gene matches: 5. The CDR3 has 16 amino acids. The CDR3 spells CASSYPSGGLHNEQFF. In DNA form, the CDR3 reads TGTGCCAGCAGTTACCCTAGCGGGGGGCTACACAATGAGCAGTTCTTC.

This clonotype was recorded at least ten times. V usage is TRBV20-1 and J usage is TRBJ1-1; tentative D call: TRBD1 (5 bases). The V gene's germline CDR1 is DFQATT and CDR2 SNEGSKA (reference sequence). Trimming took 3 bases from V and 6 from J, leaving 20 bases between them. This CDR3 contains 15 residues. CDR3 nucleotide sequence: TGCAGTGCTAGCCTACGGAGGGGAGGATTGGCTGAAGCTTTCTTT. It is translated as CSASLRRGGLAEAFF.

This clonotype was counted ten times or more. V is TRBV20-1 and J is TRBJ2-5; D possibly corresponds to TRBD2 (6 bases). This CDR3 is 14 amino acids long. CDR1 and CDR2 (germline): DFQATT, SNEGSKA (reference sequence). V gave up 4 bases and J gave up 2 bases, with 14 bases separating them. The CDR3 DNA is TGCAGTGCTAACGTCGGTAGCGGTCAAGAGACCCAGTACTTC. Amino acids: CSANVGSGQETQYF.

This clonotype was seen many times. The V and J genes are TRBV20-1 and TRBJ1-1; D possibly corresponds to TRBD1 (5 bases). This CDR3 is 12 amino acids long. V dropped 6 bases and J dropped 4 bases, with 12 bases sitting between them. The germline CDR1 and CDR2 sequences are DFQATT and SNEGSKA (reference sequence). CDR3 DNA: TGCAGTGCCAAACCAGGGACCACTGAAGCTTTCTTT. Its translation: CSAKPGTTEAFF.

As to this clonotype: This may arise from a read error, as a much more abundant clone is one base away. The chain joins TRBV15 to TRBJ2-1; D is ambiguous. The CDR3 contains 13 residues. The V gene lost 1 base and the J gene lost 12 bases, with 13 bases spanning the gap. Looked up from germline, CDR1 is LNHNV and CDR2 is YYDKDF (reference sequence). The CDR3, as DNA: TGTGCCACCAGCAGAGGACAAAGGGATGCGCAGTTCTTC. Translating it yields CATSRGQRDAQFF.

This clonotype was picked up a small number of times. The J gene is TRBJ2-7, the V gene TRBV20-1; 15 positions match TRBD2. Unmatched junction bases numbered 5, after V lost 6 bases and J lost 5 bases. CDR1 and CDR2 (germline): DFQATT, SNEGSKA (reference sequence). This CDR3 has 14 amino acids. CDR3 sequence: CSAVGLAGGHEQYF. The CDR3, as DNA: TGCAGTGCGGTCGGACTAGCGGGAGGGCACGAGCAGTACTTC.

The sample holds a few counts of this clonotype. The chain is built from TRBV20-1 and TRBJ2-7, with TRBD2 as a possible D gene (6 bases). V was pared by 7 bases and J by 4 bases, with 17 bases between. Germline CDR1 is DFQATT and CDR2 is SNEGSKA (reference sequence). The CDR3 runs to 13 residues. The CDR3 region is CSDRESGLYEQYF. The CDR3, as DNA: TGCAGTGATAGGGAAAGCGGGTTATACGAGCAGTACTTC.

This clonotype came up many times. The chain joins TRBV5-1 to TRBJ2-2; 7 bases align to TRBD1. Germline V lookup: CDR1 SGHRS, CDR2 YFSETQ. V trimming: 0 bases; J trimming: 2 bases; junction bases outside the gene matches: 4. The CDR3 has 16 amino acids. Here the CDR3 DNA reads TGCGCCAGCAGCTTGGGTGGGACAGCAAACACCGGGGAGCTGTTTTTT. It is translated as CASSLGGTANTGELFF. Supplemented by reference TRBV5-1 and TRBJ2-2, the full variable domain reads KAGVTQTPRYLIKTRGQQVTLSCSPISGHRSVSWYQQTPGQGLQFLFEYFSETQRNKGNFPGRFSGRQFSNSRSEMNVSTLELGDSALYLCASSLGGTANTGELFFGEGSRLTVL.

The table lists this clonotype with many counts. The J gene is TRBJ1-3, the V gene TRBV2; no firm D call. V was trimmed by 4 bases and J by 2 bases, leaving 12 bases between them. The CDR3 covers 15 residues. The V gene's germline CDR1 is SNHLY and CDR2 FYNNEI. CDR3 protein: CASSASAIPGNTIYF. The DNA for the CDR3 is TGTGCCAGCAGTGCCTCAGCGATCCCTGGAAACACCATATATTTT.

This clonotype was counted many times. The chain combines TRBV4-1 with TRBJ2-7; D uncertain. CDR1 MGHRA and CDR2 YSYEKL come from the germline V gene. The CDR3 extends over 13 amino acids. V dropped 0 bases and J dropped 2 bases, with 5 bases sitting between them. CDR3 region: CASSQDRTYEQYF. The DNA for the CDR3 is TGCGCCAGCAGCCAAGATAGAACCTACGAGCAGTACTTC.

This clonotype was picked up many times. Here the CDR3 reads CASSPQEIQPQHF. CDR3 nucleotide sequence: TGTGCCAGCAGCCCACAGGAGATCCAGCCCCAGCATTTT. V is TRBV14 and J is TRBJ1-5, with a possible D match to TRBD1 (5 bases). The CDR3 has 13 residues. The germline gives CDR1 SGHDN, CDR2 FVKESK. V shed 4 bases and J shed 7 bases, with 11 bases lying between them. Full variable domain (outside the CDR3, taken from reference TRBV14 and TRBJ1-5): EAGVTQFPSHSVIEKGQTVTLRCDPISGHDNLYWYRRVMGKEIKFLLHFVKESKQDESGMPNNRFLAERTGGTYSTLKVQPAELEDSGVYFCASSPQEIQPQHFGDGTRLSIL.

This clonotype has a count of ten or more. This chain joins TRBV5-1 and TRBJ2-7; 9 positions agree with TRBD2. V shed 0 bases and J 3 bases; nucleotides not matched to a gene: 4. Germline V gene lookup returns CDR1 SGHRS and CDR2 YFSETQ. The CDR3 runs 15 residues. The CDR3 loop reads CASSLDWREGYEQYF. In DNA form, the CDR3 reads TGCGCCAGCAGCTTGGATTGGCGGGAGGGCTACGAGCAGTACTTC.

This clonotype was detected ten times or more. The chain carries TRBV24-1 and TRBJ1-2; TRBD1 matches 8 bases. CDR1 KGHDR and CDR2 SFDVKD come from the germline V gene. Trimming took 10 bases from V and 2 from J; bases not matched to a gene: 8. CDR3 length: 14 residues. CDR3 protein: CATRETGDNYGYTF. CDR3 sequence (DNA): TGTGCCACGAGAGAGACAGGGGACAACTATGGCTACACCTTC.

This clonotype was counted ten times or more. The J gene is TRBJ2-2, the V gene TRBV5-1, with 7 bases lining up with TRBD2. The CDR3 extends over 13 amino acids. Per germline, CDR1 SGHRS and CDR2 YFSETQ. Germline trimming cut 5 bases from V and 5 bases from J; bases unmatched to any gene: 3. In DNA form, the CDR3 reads TGCGCCAGCAGGGACGGGAGGACCGGGGAGCTGTTTTTT. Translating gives CASRDGRTGELFF. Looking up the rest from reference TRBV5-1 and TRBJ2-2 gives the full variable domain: KAGVTQTPRYLIKTRGQQVTLSCSPISGHRSVSWYQQTPGQGLQFLFEYFSETQRNKGNFPGRFSGRQFSNSRSEMNVSTLELGDSALYLCASRDGRTGELFFGEGSRLTVL.

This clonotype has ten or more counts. The DNA for the CDR3 is TGTGCCAGCAGCGTAGACTATGGCGGTGACACCGGGGAGCTGTTTTTT. Translating it yields CASSVDYGGDTGELFF. The chain recombines TRBV7-9 with TRBJ2-2; D might be TRBD2 (5 bases). Between the trimmed V and J ends, which lost 5 bases and 3 bases, there was a span of 16 bases. Germline-derived CDR1 and CDR2 are SEHNR and FQNEAQ (reference sequence). The CDR3 is 16 residues long.